This T cell receptor beta chain came from a study of human T cells and chemical hapten exposure. Background on the study: Variability of per-sample TCR yields stemmed mainly from small differences in pooled library volume.

Documented time point: patch test 3, about 24 weeks after DPC sensitization. Treatment indicated: therapeutic diphenylcyclopropenone sensitization with weekly scalp DPC. In TCRdb, the RACE reads were re-called with MiXCR into one record per CDR3 protein. The data show approximately 71,000 distinct CDR3 sequences, with roughly 10% seen just once and 1.4% held by the top ten. There are 18 residues in the CDR3. V was clipped by 0 bases and J by 7 bases, with 24 bases between them. Germline values: CDR1 MGHRA, CDR2 YSYEKL. The chain combines TRBV4-1 with TRBJ2-5, with D perhaps matching TRBD1 (6 bases). The sequence was obtained from a woman aged 45-65 years with alopecia areata. Some clones in this sample may be carry-over from other donors' samples. The sample in question was whole blood, obtained in connection with sensitization to the hapten diphenylcyclopropenone (DPC). CDR3 bases: TGCGCCAGCAGCCAAGATCTTGGTACAGGGTCGTCCTCAGGGACCCAGTACTTC. Translated, it gives CASSQDLGTGSSSGTQYF.